These 18 T cell receptor beta chains originate from one sample sequenced in a study of regulatory T cells in long-lasting Graves disease. Both iRepertoire HTBI primers and Arm-PCR of CDR3 regions were used to build the TCR beta libraries. TCRdb called the multiplex PCR reads again in MiXCR, with one record for every CDR3 protein. The top ten hold 20% to 25% of the sample, which has 300,000 to 450,000 distinct CDR3 sequences, about 16% seen once. Specified time point: newly diagnosed GD, antithyroid drugs for less than 3 months. Construction of the TCR library relied on RNA isolated from PBMCs. The specimen comprised peripheral blood mononuclear cells (PBMCs), sampled at new diagnosis, from a patient treated with antithyroid drugs. These receptors were taken from a female donor with Graves disease.

This clonotype has at least ten counts. The J gene is TRBJ1-3, the V gene TRBV9, with 7 bases fitting TRBD1. The CDR3 is 16 amino acids. The V gene's germline CDR1 is SGDLS and CDR2 YYNGEE. V shed 3 bases, J shed 0 bases, and the junction held 6 bases outside the gene matches. The CDR3 DNA follows: TGTGCCAGCAGCGACAGGGGACTCCTCTCTGGAAACACCATATATTTT. It yields the protein CASSDRGLLSGNTIYF.

This clonotype was seen ten or more times. This sequence joins TRBV24-1 and TRBJ1-5; tentative D call: TRBD1 (6 bases). The length of the CDR3 is 13 residues. V gave up 12 bases and J gave up 2 bases, with 13 bases separating them. CDR1 is KGHDR, CDR2 SFDVKD, per germline. CDR3 amino acids: CASQGNGNQPQHF. For the CDR3, the DNA is TGTGCCTCACAGGGAAATGGCAATCAGCCCCAGCATTTT.

The genes are TRBV30 and TRBJ1-1; 9 bases fit TRBD1. The length of the CDR3 is 19 residues. Germline values: CDR1 GTSNPN, CDR2 SVGIG (reference sequence). Trimming at V came to 3 bases and at J to 1 base, leaving 18 bases not matched to a gene. The CDR3 DNA reads TGTGCCTGGAGAACTCTCCGGACCAAACAGGGGGCAAGGAACACTGAAGCTTTCTTT. Protein product: CAWRTLRTKQGARNTEAFF.

Points on this clonotype: One base away lies a much larger clone, so this may be a sequencing read error. This likely comes from a read error, as the CDR3 has no conserved phenylalanine or tryptophan at its end. This sequence joins TRBV6-5 and TRBJ2-7; D gene uncertain. Trimming removed 4 bases from V and 2 bases from J, with 12 bases in between. This CDR3 has 14 residues. CDR1 MNHEY and CDR2 SVGAGI come from the germline V gene. CDR3 in amino acids: CASSSGPGPYEQYL. As DNA, the CDR3 is TGTGCCAGCAGTTCCGGGCCCGGACCCTACGAGCAGTACCTC.

This clonotype occurred many times. This chain links TRBV28 with TRBJ2-3, with 9 bases matching TRBD2. The length of the CDR3 is 17 residues. Germline values: CDR1 MDHEN, CDR2 SYDVKM. The ends lost 1 base at V and 1 base at J; junction bases unmatched: 6. CDR3 DNA sequence: TGTGCCAGCAGTTTATACGCGGGAGGGCCGGGCACAGATACGCAGTATTTT. Translated, it gives CASSLYAGGPGTDTQYF.

This chain connects TRBV19 to TRBJ2-6, with a weak D call TRBD2 (7 bases). Trimming shortened V by 6 bases and J by 0 bases, and 21 bases separated the two germline ends. Germline values: CDR1 LNHDA, CDR2 SQIVND (reference sequence). This CDR3 has 19 residues. In DNA form, the CDR3 reads TGTGCCAGTAGCCGAGGGGGGGTTTATCTGAGCTCTGGGGCCAACGTCCTGACTTTC. Protein product: CASSRGGVYLSSGANVLTF.

This chain uses TRBV28 with TRBJ2-7, with D tentatively TRBD2 (6 bases). The V end lost 7 bases, the J end lost 6 bases, and 13 bases lay between the germline ends. This CDR3 has 12 residues. CDR1 MDHEN and CDR2 SYDVKM come from the germline V gene. The CDR3, as DNA: TGTGCCAGCACCCTGGAGGGCGGCGAGCAGTACTTC. Its protein is CASTLEGGEQYF.

This clonotype was recorded at least ten times. This sequence joins TRBV11-2 and TRBJ2-1; D unresolved. The germline V and J ends were trimmed by 8 bases and 4 bases, with 15 bases remaining between them. The germline gives CDR1 SGHAT, CDR2 FQNNGV. The CDR3 extends over 14 amino acids. CDR3 in DNA: TGTGCCAGCGCAGCGAAGGTATTATACAATGAGCAGTTCTTC. As protein: CASAAKVLYNEQFF. Variable domain in full (rest from reference TRBV11-2 and TRBJ2-1): EAGVAQSPRYKIIEKRQSVAFWCNPISGHATLYWYQQILGQGPKLLIQFQNNGVVDDSQLPKDRFSAERLKGVDSTLKIQPAKLEDSAVYLCASAAKVLYNEQFFGPGTRLTVL.

The J gene is TRBJ2-5, the V gene TRBV27; 8 nucleotides agree with TRBD1. CDR1 is MNHEY, CDR2 SMNVEV, per germline (reference sequence). V trimming: 6 bases; J trimming: 5 bases; junction bases outside the gene matches: 5. The CDR3 covers 13 residues. Here the CDR3 reads CASSARQGETQYF. CDR3 coding DNA: TGTGCCAGCAGCGCACGACAGGGGGAGACCCAGTACTTC.

The genes are TRBV12-3 or TRBV12-4 and TRBJ1-3; D ambiguous. This CDR3 contains 12 residues. The V gene lost 6 bases and the J gene lost 11 bases, with 14 bases spanning the gap. In DNA, the CDR3 is TGTGCCAGCAGCCCGACTGGGCCGTCCATATATTTT. Its protein product is CASSPTGPSIYF.

This clonotype was counted ten times or more. The chain carries TRBV20-1 and TRBJ2-6, with D tentatively TRBD2 (5 bases). CDR1 and CDR2 from the germline V gene are DFQATT and SNEGSKA (reference sequence). Between the trimmed V and J ends, which lost 6 bases and 2 bases, there was a span of 17 bases. This CDR3 spans 16 amino acids. CDR3 amino acids: CSADEGFHAGANVLTF. The DNA for the CDR3 is TGCAGTGCAGACGAGGGATTTCATGCTGGGGCCAACGTCCTGACTTTC.

This chain connects TRBV28 to TRBJ2-1, with 10 bases that match TRBD2. The J call may be wrong; the DNA end is better matched by TRBJ2-5. Looked up from germline, CDR1 is MDHEN and CDR2 is SYDVKM. The CDR3 consists of 16 residues. The CDR3, as DNA: TGTGCCAGCAGTTCCCCCTCCGGGACTAGCGAGGGGACCCAGTACTTC. Its translation: CASSSPSGTSEGTQYF.

This clonotype was observed many times. This rearrangement joins TRBV30 to TRBJ1-6; perhaps TRBD1 as D (5 bases). V gave up 3 bases and J gave up 7 bases, with 13 bases separating them. This CDR3 has 14 amino acids. Per germline, CDR1 GTSNPN and CDR2 SVGIG (reference sequence). The CDR3 bases are TGTGCCTGGAGCTTACCCGGGGCCAATTCACCCCTCCACTTT. It encodes CAWSLPGANSPLHF.

The CDR3 nucleotides read TGTGCCAGCACCCGGACTAGCGAAAGGACAGATACGCAGTATTTT. Protein product: CASTRTSERTDTQYF. J is TRBJ2-3 and V is TRBV2; 9 bases map to TRBD2. Germline V gene lookup returns CDR1 SNHLY and CDR2 FYNNEI. V was pared by 7 bases and J by 3 bases, with 8 bases of the junction left unmatched. This CDR3 contains 15 residues.

Many counts were recorded for this clonotype. The V gene is TRBV27, the J gene TRBJ1-1, with D uncertain. Trimming took 8 bases from V and 3 from J, leaving 13 bases between them. This CDR3 has 13 residues. The germline V gene encodes CDR1 MNHEY and CDR2 SMNVEV (reference sequence). The CDR3 bases are TGTGCCAGCCGACACAATGCCGACACTGAAGCTTTCTTT. Amino acid sequence: CASRHNADTEAFF.

This clonotype appeared many times. The chain joins TRBV20-1 to TRBJ1-2; tentatively, D is TRBD1 (5 bases). Germline values: CDR1 DFQATT, CDR2 SNEGSKA (reference sequence). The CDR3 contains 14 residues. Trimming pared 0 bases from V and 4 bases from J, leaving 12 bases between. The CDR3 nucleotides are TGCAGTGCTAGAGAGAGGGCAGGGTTCTATGGCTACACCTTC. Translated, it gives CSARERAGFYGYTF.

This clonotype was observed many times. At one boundary the junction diverges from the germline segment, which might be a read error. This rearrangement joins TRBV20-1 to TRBJ1-2; the D is unclear. Per the germline V gene, CDR1 is DFQATT and CDR2 is SNEGSKA (reference sequence). The CDR3 consists of 15 residues. The CDR3 nucleotides read TGCAGTGCTGGAGATAATGGCCTTCAACACGGGGGCTACACCTTC. Amino acid sequence: CSAGDNGLQHGGYTF.

This clonotype was recorded a few times. V gene TRBV5-1 combines with J gene TRBJ2-5; 8 nucleotides align to TRBD2. Germline V gives CDR1 SGHRS, CDR2 YFSETQ. The CDR3 is made up of 15 amino acids. With V trimmed by 4 bases and J by 5 bases, 10 bases remained unmatched. The CDR3 DNA follows: TGCGCCAGCAGCCCCCCAGCGGGGGCGGGTGAGACCCAGTACTTC. Its translation: CASSPPAGAGETQYF.